The rows below give T cell receptor beta chains drawn from one sample of a study of cytomegalovirus exposure and HLA in healthy donors. Profiling relied on immunoSEQ multiplex PCR, and the TCRdb table lists in-frame clones only, not all of them. This repertoire shows 30,000 to 40,000 clones, about 60% found once; its top ten account for roughly 20%. Input material: PBMCs. The receptors stem from a man aged 50 to 59 in good health and CMV-seropositive. Each CDR3 is given with its conserved first and last residue. The order of the fields is V gene, clone size, J gene, D gene, CDR3 DNA, CDR3 protein. A D gene is named only where the DNA matches it firmly. Clone sizes are given selectively: once, few, many, or a class where the clone is expanded.

V: TRBV25-1
size: few
J: TRBJ1-1
D: .
DNA: TGTGCCAGCGCTTTACAGGGGAACACTGAAGCTTTCTTT
CDR3: CASALQGNTEAFF

V: TRBV5-8
size: .
J: TRBJ2-7
D: TRBD1
DNA: TGTGCCAGCAGCTTAGGGACAGGGGTCTACGAGCAGTACTTC
CDR3: CASSLGTGVYEQYF

V: TRBV4-3
size: few
J: TRBJ2-7
D: .
DNA: TGCGCCAGCAGCCCCGACGGGCAGGGTGGGTCCTACGAGCAGTACTTC
CDR3: CASSPDGQGGSYEQYF

V: TRBV6-5
size: .
J: TRBJ2-2
D: .
DNA: TGTGCCAGCAGACGGGACTCGAGGAACACCGGGGAGCTGTTTTTT
CDR3: CASRRDSRNTGELFF

V: TRBV9
size: .
J: TRBJ2-1
D: .
DNA: TGTGCCAGCAGCTCGGGTGGCTCCTACAATGAGCAGTTCTTC
CDR3: CASSSGGSYNEQFF

V: TRBV20-1
size: .
J: TRBJ1-2
D: .
DNA: TGCAGTGCGGGGGAGGGGTATGGCTACACCTTC
CDR3: CSAGEGYGYTF

V: TRBV6-6
size: few
J: TRBJ2-7
D: .
DNA: TGTGCCAGCAGTAACCCGGGACTTCTATCCTACGAGCAGTACTTC
CDR3: CASSNPGLLSYEQYF

V: TRBV19
size: .
J: TRBJ1-2
D: TRBD1
DNA: TGTGCCAGTGGACAGGGACACTATGGCTACACCTTC
CDR3: CASGQGHYGYTF

V: TRBV30
size: .
J: TRBJ1-5
D: .
DNA: TGTGCCTGGAGTGACTCCACGGTGAATCAGCCCCAGCATTTT
CDR3: CAWSDSTVNQPQHF

V: TRBV6-4
size: .
J: TRBJ1-1
D: .
DNA: TGTGCCAGCAGCCTAGACGGGGGGACTGAAGCTTTCTTT
CDR3: CASSLDGGTEAFF

V: TRBV7-2
size: .
J: TRBJ2-5
D: .
DNA: TGTGCCAGCAGCTTTCGGGTCCGGGAGACCCAGTACTTC
CDR3: CASSFRVRETQYF

V: TRBV4-2
size: .
J: TRBJ2-4
D: TRBD1
DNA: TGTGCCAGCAGCCAAGACCCGACAGGGACCAAAAACATTCAGTACTTC
CDR3: CASSQDPTGTKNIQYF

V: TRBV28
size: .
J: TRBJ1-2
D: .
DNA: TGTGCCAGCAGTCTCAATCGGGGTTATGGCTACACCTTC
CDR3: CASSLNRGYGYTF

V: TRBV4-2
size: .
J: TRBJ1-2
D: TRBD1
DNA: TGTGCCAGCAGCCAAGAGGGGACAGGGGCCGGACTCTATGGCTACACCTTC
CDR3: CASSQEGTGAGLYGYTF

V: TRBV5-1
size: .
J: TRBJ2-1
D: TRBD1
DNA: TGCGCCAGCAGCTTGACAGGGGGTGAACTGAATGAGCAGTTCTTC
CDR3: CASSLTGGELNEQFF

V: TRBV5-4
size: .
J: TRBJ2-1
D: TRBD1
DNA: TGTGCCAGCAGCCTAAGGACAGGGTTGGATGAGCAGTTCTTC
CDR3: CASSLRTGLDEQFF

V: TRBV5-6
size: .
J: TRBJ2-7
D: TRBD2
DNA: TGTGCCAGCAGCTTTAGCGGGGAGAGTTCCTACGAGCAGTACTTC
CDR3: CASSFSGESSYEQYF

V: TRBV28
size: .
J: TRBJ2-7
D: TRBD2
DNA: TGTGCCAGCAGCCTAGCGGGAGAGTATGACGAGCAGTACTTC
CDR3: CASSLAGEYDEQYF

V: TRBV6-1
size: few
J: TRBJ2-7
D: TRBD1
DNA: TGTGCCAGCAGACCGGGACAGGGAAGAGGCTACGAGCAGTACTTC
CDR3: CASRPGQGRGYEQYF

V: TRBV29-1
size: .
J: TRBJ1-2
D: .
DNA: TGCAGCGCCGAGGCCCCCTTGGGCTATGGCTACACCTTC
CDR3: CSAEAPLGYGYTF

V: TRBV15
size: .
J: TRBJ1-5
D: .
DNA: TGTGCCACCAGCAGTGCCCCGAGCAGGGTAAGTCAGCCCCAGCATTTT
CDR3: CATSSAPSRVSQPQHF

V: TRBV27
size: .
J: TRBJ2-7
D: .
DNA: TGTGCCAGCAGTTTCGACATTAACTACGAGCAGTACTTC
CDR3: CASSFDINYEQYF

V: TRBV7-7
size: .
J: TRBJ2-7
D: .
DNA: TGTGCCAGCAGCCCATCCCTAGACGAAGGCTACGAGCAGTACTTC
CDR3: CASSPSLDEGYEQYF

V: TRBV18
size: few
J: TRBJ1-2
D: .
DNA: TGTGCCAGCTCACCACCTAACAGTGACTATGGCTACACCTTC
CDR3: CASSPPNSDYGYTF

V: TRBV11-3
size: .
J: TRBJ2-3
D: TRBD2
DNA: TGTGCCAGCAGCCTGACTAGCAGCACAGATACGCAGTATTTT
CDR3: CASSLTSSTDTQYF

V: TRBV27
size: .
J: TRBJ1-1
D: .
DNA: TGTGCCAGCAGTTTATGGGCAGGGCGGCTTGAAGCTTTCTTT
CDR3: CASSLWAGRLEAFF

V: TRBV7-9
size: .
J: TRBJ1-1
D: .
DNA: TGTGCCAGCAGCTTAGGAGGCAGTCAGAACACTGAAGCTTTCTTT
CDR3: CASSLGGSQNTEAFF

V: TRBV18
size: once
J: TRBJ1-1
D: .
DNA: TGTGCCAGCTCACCAGTAACCGGGGACACTGAAGCTTTCTTT
CDR3: CASSPVTGDTEAFF

V: TRBV9
size: .
J: TRBJ2-3
D: .
DNA: TGTGCCAGCAGCGTGGCCCCGGGACTTCCCACAGATACGCAGTATTTT
CDR3: CASSVAPGLPTDTQYF

V: TRBV5-6
size: .
J: TRBJ2-6
D: TRBD1
DNA: TGTGCCAGCAGCGCGGACAGGAAGTGGTCTGGGGCCAACGTCCTGACTTTC
CDR3: CASSADRKWSGANVLTF

V: TRBV15
size: .
J: TRBJ2-1
D: TRBD2
DNA: TGTGCCACCAGGACTAGCGGATACAATGAGCAGTTCTTC
CDR3: CATRTSGYNEQFF

V: TRBV19
size: few
J: TRBJ1-5
D: .
DNA: TGTGCCAGTCAGGGGTTCGGCAATCAGCCCCAGCATTTT
CDR3: CASQGFGNQPQHF

V: TRBV29-1
size: few
J: TRBJ2-1
D: TRBD1
DNA: TGCAGCTCCTCGGGGGACAGGTCTGGCAATGAGCAGTTCTTC
CDR3: CSSSGDRSGNEQFF

V: TRBV13
size: .
J: TRBJ2-1
D: TRBD2
DNA: TGTGCCAGCAGCTCCAAGCGGGGCACCGCCTACAATGAGCAGTTCTTC
CDR3: CASSSKRGTAYNEQFF

V: TRBV5-6
size: .
J: TRBJ2-5
D: TRBD2
DNA: TGTGCCAGCTGGCGGGGGGGCCGGGAGACCCAGTACTTC
CDR3: CASWRGGRETQYF

V: TRBV6-5
size: .
J: TRBJ2-3
D: .
DNA: TGTGCCAGCAGTTCCCAAATGGACAAAGATACGCAGTATTTT
CDR3: CASSSQMDKDTQYF

V: TRBV2
size: .
J: TRBJ2-1
D: .
DNA: TGTGCCAGCAACCGTAATGGCCCCAATGAGCAGTTCTTC
CDR3: CASNRNGPNEQFF

V: TRBV4-1
size: few
J: TRBJ2-7
D: TRBD1
DNA: TGCGCCAGCAGCTACACCGGGACAGGGCTCGAGCAGTACTTC
CDR3: CASSYTGTGLEQYF

V: TRBV2
size: .
J: TRBJ1-6
D: TRBD1
DNA: TGTGCCAGCAGTACAGACAGGGGTAGGTCACCCCTCCACTTT
CDR3: CASSTDRGRSPLHF

V: TRBV29-1
size: once
J: TRBJ1-4
D: TRBD1
DNA: TGCAGCGTGTCTACAGGGGCAACTAATGAAAAACTGTTTTTT
CDR3: CSVSTGATNEKLFF

V: TRBV27
size: .
J: TRBJ2-3
D: .
DNA: TGTGCCAGCAGTTTAGTAATCACAGATACGCAGTATTTT
CDR3: CASSLVITDTQYF

V: TRBV25-1
size: .
J: TRBJ2-7
D: TRBD2
DNA: TGTGCCAGCAGTGAAGTGGTTAGCGGGAGCTCCTACGAGCAGTACTTC
CDR3: CASSEVVSGSSYEQYF

V: TRBV2
size: once
J: TRBJ2-7
D: TRBD2
DNA: TGTGCCAGCACGGGGGGGTTGCTCTACGAGCAGTACTTC
CDR3: CASTGGLLYEQYF

V: TRBV6-1
size: .
J: TRBJ2-7
D: .
DNA: TGTGCCAGCAGTCGGGGACACTTGGCCTACGAGCAGTACTTC
CDR3: CASSRGHLAYEQYF

V: TRBV19
size: .
J: TRBJ2-6
D: .
DNA: TGTGCCAGTACACCAGGGGCGGGGGCCAACGTCCTGACTTTC
CDR3: CASTPGAGANVLTF

V: TRBV5-4
size: few
J: TRBJ2-1
D: .
DNA: TGTGCCAGCAGCTTGCTCAGGGGTAGGATGAGAGGCAATGAGCAGTTCTTC
CDR3: CASSLLRGRMRGNEQFF

V: TRBV28
size: .
J: TRBJ1-2
D: .
DNA: TGTGCCACACACCTAGGGACACAGAAGGGTGGCTACACCTTC
CDR3: CATHLGTQKGGYTF

V: TRBV28
size: .
J: TRBJ1-1
D: .
DNA: TGTGCCAGCAGTTTATTTGGGCCTGAAGCTTTCTTT
CDR3: CASSLFGPEAFF

V: TRBV5-6
size: .
J: TRBJ1-1
D: .
DNA: TGTGCCAGCAGCACCACGACAAGAATGAACGCTGAAGCTTTCTTT
CDR3: CASSTTTRMNAEAFF

V: TRBV30
size: once
J: TRBJ2-1
D: .
DNA: TGTGCCTGGAGTGTACAAGACTACAATGAGCAGTTCTTC
CDR3: CAWSVQDYNEQFF